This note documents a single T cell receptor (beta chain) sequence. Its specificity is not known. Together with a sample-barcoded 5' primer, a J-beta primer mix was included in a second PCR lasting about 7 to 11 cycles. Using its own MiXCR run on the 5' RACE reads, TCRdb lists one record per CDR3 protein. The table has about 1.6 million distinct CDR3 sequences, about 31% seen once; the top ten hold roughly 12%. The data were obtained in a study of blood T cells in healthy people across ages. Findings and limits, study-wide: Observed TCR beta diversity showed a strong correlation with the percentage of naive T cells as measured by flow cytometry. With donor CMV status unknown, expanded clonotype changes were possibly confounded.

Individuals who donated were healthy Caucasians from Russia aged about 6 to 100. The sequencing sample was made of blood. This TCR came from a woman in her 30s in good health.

CDR3 in amino acids: CASSLSGLATEQYF. The CDR3 coding sequence is TGTGCCAGCAGCTTGTCGGGACTAGCAACCGAGCAGTACTTC. The rearrangement uses TRBV5-6 and TRBJ2-7; 9 nucleotides agree with TRBD2. V lost 1 base to trimming and J lost 6 bases; unmatched junction nucleotides: 5. The germline V gene encodes CDR1 SGHDT and CDR2 YYEEEE. This CDR3 region has 14 residues.